This T cell receptor beta chain appears in the sequencing data of a study of cytomegalovirus exposure and HLA in healthy donors. A remark on this clone: Its antigen is currently unknown.

Study conclusions and caveats: High sensitivity and specificity were reportedly achieved when the classifier diagnosed cytomegalovirus status. One variant, a missense change in DCLRE1C, was linked in a later analysis to TCR beta V- and J-gene trimming. Across HLA loci, a later analysis found differing TCR association rates, with DRB1 most and HLA-C fewest.

PCR involved 60 Vbeta and 13 Jbeta primers. Method: immunoSEQ multiplex PCR; TCRdb's copy keeps in-frame clones and lacks some. The data show about 150,000 clones, 70% to 80% seen once. The CDR3 is made up of 20 amino acids. V lost 6 bases to trimming and J lost 4 bases; unmatched junction nucleotides: 21. The genes are TRBV23-1 and TRBJ2-7; TRBD2 aligns across 13 bases. TRBV23-1 is known as an ORF, though its function is uncertain. This receptor was taken from a man under 40 in good health and CMV-seropositive. Sequenced sample: PBMCs. In nucleotides, the CDR3 is TGCGCCAGCAGGCCCTTGTTGATGGGGTTGACTAGCGGGGGGCCGTACGAGCAGTACTTC. This codes for CASRPLLMGLTSGGPYEQYF.